These 27 T cell receptor beta chains were sequenced from one sample in a study of T cell responses to AZD1222 COVID-19 vaccine. Sequencing was performed with immunoSEQ multiplex PCR; in TCRdb, only in-frame clones are kept and a portion is missing. This sample yields approximately 180,000 clones, of which less than 95% are seen a single time; around 2.9% belongs to the top ten. The sample consisted of peripheral blood, taken on day 0 of AZD1222 vaccination. These receptors all come from an adult in good health.

V gene TRBV4-3 combines with J gene TRBJ2-3, with D unresolved. V was pared by 1 base and J by 0 bases, with 8 bases between. Germline-derived CDR1 and CDR2 are LGHNA and YSLEER. The CDR3 extends over 15 amino acids. The CDR3 DNA reads as TGCGCCAGCAGCCAAGGTCGTACTAGCACAGATACGCAGTATTTT. Amino acid sequence: CASSQGRTSTDTQYF.

V and J are TRBV6-2 or TRBV6-3 and TRBJ1-1; D uncertain. The ends were cut back, 6 bases at V and 0 bases at J, with 8 bases in the middle. Germline lookup yields CDR1 MNHEY and CDR2 SVGEGT. This CDR3 has 13 amino acids. The chain's CDR3 is CASSLSVNTEAFF. DNA of the CDR3: TGTGCCAGCAGCCTCAGTGTGAACACTGAAGCTTTCTTT.

The chain combines TRBV6-6 with TRBJ2-5, with no clear D. In germline, CDR1 is MNHNY, CDR2 SVGAGI (reference sequence). The ends were cut back, 7 bases at V and 3 bases at J, with 6 bases in the middle. This CDR3 is built from 11 residues. The CDR3 nucleotides are TGTGCCAGCACCCGGGAAGAGACCCAGTACTTC. This translates into CASTREETQYF.

This chain uses TRBV7-9 with TRBJ2-7; D is unresolved. The CDR3 is 14 amino acids. Trimming cost V 2 bases and J 5 bases, with 13 bases left between them. The germline gives CDR1 SEHNR, CDR2 FQNEAQ (reference sequence). CDR3 region: CASSLILGNDEQYF. DNA for the CDR3: TGTGCCAGCAGCTTAATCCTGGGCAACGACGAGCAGTACTTC.

The sample holds one count of this clone. The rearrangement uses TRBV7-8 and TRBJ2-7; D possibly corresponds to TRBD2 (6 bases). The CDR3 consists of 15 residues. The V end was cut by 0 bases, the J end by 0 bases, with 9 bases between. Per the germline V gene, CDR1 is SGHVS and CDR2 is FQNEAQ. The CDR3 protein is CASSLAAGSSYEQYF. CDR3 sequence (DNA): TGTGCCAGCAGCTTAGCGGCGGGGAGCTCCTACGAGCAGTACTTC.

V and J are TRBV27 and TRBJ1-2, with no clear D. Trimming pared 0 bases from V and 4 bases from J, leaving 15 bases between. Germline CDR1 MNHEY, CDR2 SMNVEV (reference sequence). The CDR3 loop spans 16 amino acids. The CDR3 loop is CASSLSGGNSAYGYTF. The CDR3 DNA is TGTGCCAGCAGTTTATCCGGAGGGAACTCTGCCTATGGCTACACCTTC.

J is TRBJ1-2 and V is TRBV7-9; no firm D call. The CDR3 is 16 residues long. The V end lost 0 bases, the J end lost 2 bases, and 13 bases lay between the germline ends. Germline CDR1 is SEHNR and CDR2 is FQNEAQ (reference sequence). The CDR3 DNA sequence: TGTGCCAGCAGCTTAGCGGGGAGCAGGAGGAACTATGGCTACACCTTC. It yields the protein CASSLAGSRRNYGYTF.

The chain uses TRBV7-9 and TRBJ2-7; 10 bases map to TRBD1. V trimming: 5 bases; J trimming: 3 bases; junction bases outside the gene matches: 7. In germline, CDR1 is SEHNR, CDR2 FQNEAQ (reference sequence). The CDR3 has 15 residues. The CDR3 sequence is CASSHGDRGYYEQYF. For the CDR3, the DNA is TGTGCCAGCAGCCACGGGGACAGGGGTTACTACGAGCAGTACTTC.

The V gene is TRBV7-9, the J gene TRBJ2-1; 11 positions agree with TRBD2. The CDR3 runs 17 residues. Germline CDR1 reads SEHNR; CDR2 reads FQNEAQ (reference sequence). The V and J ends lost 1 base and 1 base, in that order; junction bases with no gene match: 3. CDR3 in DNA: TGTGCCAGCAGCTTAGGTAGCGGGGGGGCGTCCTACAATGAGCAGTTCTTC. It translates to CASSLGSGGASYNEQFF.

V gene TRBV15 combines with J gene TRBJ2-7, with D unresolved. Per the germline V gene, CDR1 is LNHNV and CDR2 is YYDKDF (reference sequence). The CDR3 loop spans 15 amino acids. The ends were cut back, 0 bases at V and 2 bases at J, with 11 bases in the middle. The DNA of the CDR3 is TGTGCCACCAGCAGAGACCCGGCCAACCCCTACGAGCAGTACTTC. Translating gives CATSRDPANPYEQYF.

V is TRBV18 and J is TRBJ2-3; D tentatively fits TRBD1 or TRBD2 (7 bases each). Looked up from germline, CDR1 is KGHSH and CDR2 is LQKENI. Between the trimmed V and J ends, which lost 5 bases and 6 bases, there was a span of 21 bases. The CDR3 covers 16 residues. The DNA for the CDR3 is TGTGCCAGCTCATCGAACCAACCAGGGGGGGCGGATACGCAGTATTTT. The encoded protein is CASSSNQPGGADTQYF.

J is TRBJ1-2 and V is TRBV3-1 (or the pseudogene TRBV3-2); no reliable D call. The CDR3 runs to 13 residues. Germline V gene sequence: CDR1 LGHDT, CDR2 YNNKEL (reference sequence). Trimming took 4 bases from V and 8 from J, leaving 14 bases between them. This CDR3 reads CASSLRANPGYTF. CDR3 sequence (DNA): TGTGCCAGCAGCCTCCGGGCCAATCCCGGCTACACCTTC.

Turning to this clone: The sample carries other DNA sequences with the same CDR3. This chain connects TRBV5-1 to TRBJ2-7; D unclear. The germline V and J ends were trimmed by 0 bases and 0 bases, with 7 bases remaining between them. Germline V gives CDR1 SGHRS, CDR2 YFSETQ. This CDR3 contains 14 residues. In nucleotides, the CDR3 is TGCGCCAGCAGCTTGGGAGGCTCCTCCTACGAGCAGTACTTC. Amino acid sequence: CASSLGGSSYEQYF.

The chain combines TRBV6-5 with TRBJ2-3, with D perhaps TRBD1 or TRBD2 (6 bases each). The V gene lost 7 bases and the J gene lost 2 bases, with 16 bases spanning the gap. CDR1 is MNHEY, CDR2 SVGAGI, per germline. The CDR3 runs 15 residues. This CDR3 reads CASNGWGAPTDTQYF. The CDR3 DNA follows: TGTGCCAGCAACGGTTGGGGGGCTCCCACAGATACGCAGTATTTT.

The chain combines TRBV13 with TRBJ2-7; a weak D match, TRBD2 (6 bases). The CDR3 is 15 amino acids. Germline CDR1 PRHDT, CDR2 FYEKMQ (reference sequence). The V end was cut by 5 bases, the J end by 6 bases, with 20 bases between. The CDR3 bases are TGTGCCAGCAGCCGAAACGGGGGAGCAGCGGGCGAGCAGTACTTC. The encoded protein is CASSRNGGAAGEQYF.

The chain has TRBV12-5 and TRBJ2-2; D is undetermined. This CDR3 is 14 amino acids long. Trimming cost V 3 bases and J 3 bases, with 8 bases left between them. Germline values: CDR1 LGHNT, CDR2 FRNRAP. This chain's CDR3 is CASGLGQDTGELFF. Written as DNA, the CDR3 is TGTGCTAGTGGTTTAGGGCAGGACACCGGGGAGCTGTTTTTT.

This sequence joins TRBV5-5 and TRBJ1-4; D remains unclear. V dropped 5 bases and J dropped 8 bases, with 13 bases sitting between them. This CDR3 contains 13 residues. CDR1 and CDR2 from the germline V gene are SGHKS and YYEKEE (reference sequence). In nucleotides, the CDR3 is TGTGCCAGCAGACCCGCAGACTGGGAAAAACTGTTTTTT. It encodes CASRPADWEKLFF.

The chain recombines TRBV4-2 with TRBJ1-1; TRBD1 is a possible D gene (5 bases). Trimming pared 1 base from V and 1 base from J, leaving 7 bases between. This CDR3 is built from 14 residues. Germline V gives CDR1 LGHNA, CDR2 YNFKEQ. Here the CDR3 reads CASSQGGGNTEAFF. CDR3 sequence (DNA): TGTGCCAGCAGCCAAGGGGGGGGGAACACTGAAGCTTTCTTT.

V is TRBV2 and J is TRBJ1-1; D remains ambiguous. Trimming shortened V by 6 bases and J by 4 bases, and 6 bases separated the two germline ends. CDR1 is SNHLY, CDR2 FYNNEI, per germline. The CDR3 runs to 11 residues. The DNA of the CDR3 is TGTGCCAGCAGGCCCGCCACTGAAGCTTTCTTT. Translated: CASRPATEAFF.

This clone was detected once. V usage is TRBV9 and J usage is TRBJ2-3; D perhaps matches TRBD2 (7 bases). This CDR3 has 16 amino acids. The V gene lost 0 bases and the J gene lost 5 bases, with 16 bases spanning the gap. Germline CDR1 reads SGDLS; CDR2 reads YYNGEE. The CDR3 bases are TGTGCCAGCAGCGTAGCTGAAGGGGGGGCTGGAGATACGCAGTATTTT. This gives the protein CASSVAEGGAGDTQYF.

The rearrangement links TRBV9 to TRBJ2-5; 8 nucleotides match TRBD2. This CDR3 is 15 amino acids long. The germline V gene encodes CDR1 SGDLS and CDR2 YYNGEE. V shed 2 bases, J shed 4 bases, and the junction held 7 bases outside the gene matches. The CDR3 sequence: CASSVAGGGGETQYF. CDR3 DNA: TGTGCCAGCAGCGTCGCGGGGGGAGGGGGAGAGACCCAGTACTTC.

The chain combines TRBV3-1 (or the pseudogene TRBV3-2) with TRBJ2-7, with 10 bases matching TRBD1. Trimming removed 5 bases from V and 2 bases from J; junction bases left unmatched: 15. The CDR3 has 18 residues. The germline CDR1 and CDR2 sequences are LGHDT and YNNKEL (reference sequence). The CDR3 region has the DNA TGTGCCAGCAGCATGACAGGGGGCGGGACCACAGGACCCTACGAGCAGTACTTC. Residues: CASSMTGGGTTGPYEQYF.

The chain joins TRBV11-2 to TRBJ1-5; 12 bases line up with TRBD1. The CDR3 runs to 15 residues. From germline, CDR1 is SGHAT and CDR2 FQNNGV. After removal of 5 bases from V and 6 bases from J, the junction contained 5 bases not matched to a gene. CDR3: CASSPGQGAVQPQHF. For the CDR3, the DNA is TGTGCCAGCAGCCCGGGACAGGGGGCGGTTCAGCCCCAGCATTTT.

The CDR3 spells CASSLGFEGSNQPQHF. CDR3 DNA sequence: TGTGCCAGCAGTTTAGGGTTTGAGGGTAGCAATCAGCCCCAGCATTTT. The V gene is TRBV27, the J gene TRBJ1-5; D unresolved. In germline, CDR1 is MNHEY, CDR2 SMNVEV (reference sequence). The ends were cut back, 2 bases at V and 0 bases at J, with 11 bases in the middle. The CDR3 has 16 amino acids.

The chain couples TRBV7-3 to TRBJ2-1; D is ambiguous. CDR1 and CDR2 from the germline V gene are SGHTA and FQGTGA. With 0 bases removed from V and 5 bases from J, the gap between germline ends came to 5 bases. The CDR3 spans 13 residues. This CDR3 is CASSLTGNNEQFF. The CDR3 DNA reads TGTGCCAGCAGCTTAACAGGGAACAATGAGCAGTTCTTC. Based on the CDR3 plus reference TRBV7-3 and TRBJ2-1, the full variable domain is GAGVSQTPSNKVTEKGKYVELRCDPISGHTALYWYRQSLGQGPEFLIYFQGTGAADDSGLPNDRFFAVRPEGSVSTLKIQRTERGDSAVYLCASSLTGNNEQFFGPGTRLTVL.

This chain connects TRBV5-1 to TRBJ2-7; 7 bases align to TRBD2. J gave up 5 bases and V 4 bases, and 12 bases lay outside the gene matches. This CDR3 has 15 residues. Germline V gives CDR1 SGHRS, CDR2 YFSETQ. CDR3 protein: CASSGLGGGRDEQYF. The CDR3 DNA reads TGCGCCAGCAGCGGACTGGGCGGGGGAAGGGACGAGCAGTACTTC.

The chain joins TRBV10-2 to TRBJ2-1; the D gene is possibly TRBD2 (6 bases). The germline V gene has CDR1 WSHSY and CDR2 SAAADI. The CDR3 runs 13 residues. The V end lost 7 bases, the J end lost 10 bases, and 17 bases lay between the germline ends. CDR3 in amino acids: CASTGTLLHEQFF. The DNA of the CDR3 is TGCGCCAGCACCGGGACTCTTCTCCACGAGCAGTTCTTC.